Sequencing of this TCR beta chain was carried out in a study of persistence of HIV-infected CD4 T cells. The stimulus was an HIV-1 Gag 15-mer peptide pool, 0.9 to 1 ug/peptide/mL. Sorted nonresponding memory CD4+ T cells were CD40L-negative, CD69-negative, CD45RO-high. Comments on this clone: The antigen remains unidentified.

Sequencing used immunoSEQ version 4 in survey mode. Only in-frame clones appear in the TCRdb table, and some are missing; sequencing was by immunoSEQ multiplex PCR. The top ten clones hold 12% to 15% of a sample with tens of thousands of clones, approximately 80% of them seen once. The sample was CD4+ T cells sorted from PBMCs after approximately 19-hour stimulation, taken from a patient who received antiretroviral therapy. The origin of this receptor is an adult man with HIV who was CMV-seropositive.

The CDR3: CASTLPGLPQHF. CDR3 bases: TGTGCCAGCACCCTCCCGGGTCTGCCCCAGCATTTT. The chain couples TRBV6-5 to TRBJ1-5; D is uncertain. The CDR3 is made up of 12 amino acids. The V and J ends lost 7 bases and 9 bases respectively, with 13 bases between them. The V gene's germline CDR1 is MNHEY and CDR2 SVGAGI.